These 4 T cell receptor beta chains were sequenced from one sample in a study of CD39 and CD103 CD8 tumor-infiltrating T cells. Sequencing was performed with immunoSEQ multiplex PCR; in TCRdb, only in-frame clones are kept and a portion is missing. The sample consists of about 15,000 clones, 90% to 95% of them appearing once. Input material: CD8+ T cells sorted from blood. Subset meaning: total memory CD8 T cells (CD45RA-CCR7+/-) from blood or uninvolved lymph node. These TCRs come from a human donor with head and neck squamous cell carcinoma.

The chain links TRBV28 to TRBJ2-1, with a possible D match to TRBD2 (5 bases). From germline, CDR1 is MDHEN and CDR2 SYDVKM. V gave up 1 base and J gave up 4 bases, with 14 bases separating them. The CDR3 length is 16 residues. The CDR3: CASSLLVASLYNEQFF. The DNA of the CDR3 is TGTGCCAGCAGTTTATTGGTAGCGTCGCTTTACAATGAGCAGTTCTTC.

V is TRBV5-1 and J is TRBJ2-7; 10 bases match TRBD1. Germline V gene lookup returns CDR1 SGHRS and CDR2 YFSETQ. The CDR3 covers 15 residues. V gave up 0 bases and J gave up 4 bases; unmatched junction bases: 4. CDR3 sequence reads: CASSLGGQGIYEQYF. CDR3 sequence (DNA): TGCGCCAGCAGCTTGGGGGGACAGGGGATTTACGAGCAGTACTTC.

The rearrangement joins TRBV5-1 to TRBJ1-6, with D unclear. There are 16 residues in the CDR3. CDR1 SGHRS and CDR2 YFSETQ come from the germline V gene. V lost 3 bases, J lost 0 bases, and 10 bases lay in between. CDR3 DNA: TGCGCCAGCAGCTGGGCGGGAGTCTCCTATAATTCACCCCTCCACTTT. Its translation is CASSWAGVSYNSPLHF.

V gene TRBV4-1 combines with J gene TRBJ1-2; 10 bases align to TRBD1. Germline CDR1 is MGHRA and CDR2 is YSYEKL. V shed 1 base and J 1 base; nucleotides not matched to a gene: 6. This CDR3 contains 17 residues. In nucleotides, the CDR3 is TGCGCCAGCAGCCAAGGACCGGGGACAGGGGATAACTATGGCTACACCTTC. Amino acid sequence: CASSQGPGTGDNYGYTF.